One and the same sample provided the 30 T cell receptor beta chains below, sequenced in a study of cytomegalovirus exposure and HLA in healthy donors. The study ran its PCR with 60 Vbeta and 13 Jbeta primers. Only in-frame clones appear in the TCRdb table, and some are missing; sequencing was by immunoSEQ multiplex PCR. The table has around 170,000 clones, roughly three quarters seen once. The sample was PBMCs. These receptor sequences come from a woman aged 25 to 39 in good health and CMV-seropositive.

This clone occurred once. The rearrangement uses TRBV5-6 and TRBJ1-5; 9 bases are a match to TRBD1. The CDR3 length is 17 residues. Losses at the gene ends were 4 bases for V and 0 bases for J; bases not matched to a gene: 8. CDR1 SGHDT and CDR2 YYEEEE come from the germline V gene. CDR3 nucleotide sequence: TGTGCCAGCAGCGGGGACAGGGCCCAAAATAGCAATCAGCCCCAGCATTTT. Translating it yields CASSGDRAQNSNQPQHF.

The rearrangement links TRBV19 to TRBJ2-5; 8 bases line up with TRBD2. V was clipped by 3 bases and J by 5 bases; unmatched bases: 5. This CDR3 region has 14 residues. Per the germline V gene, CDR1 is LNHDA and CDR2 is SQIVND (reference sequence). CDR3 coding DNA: TGTGCCAGTAGTATGGAAGCGGGGGTTGAGACCCAGTACTTC. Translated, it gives CASSMEAGVETQYF.

CDR3 protein: CASRIGSGGLPAQYF. Written as DNA, the CDR3 is TGTGCCAGCAGAATTGGTAGCGGGGGCCTCCCGGCGCAGTATTTT. The V call is TRBV6-6, the J call TRBJ2-3; TRBD2 matches 9 bases. V shed 6 bases and J 10 bases; nucleotides not matched to a gene: 14. Per the germline V gene, CDR1 is MNHNY and CDR2 is SVGAGI (reference sequence). CDR3 size: 15 residues.

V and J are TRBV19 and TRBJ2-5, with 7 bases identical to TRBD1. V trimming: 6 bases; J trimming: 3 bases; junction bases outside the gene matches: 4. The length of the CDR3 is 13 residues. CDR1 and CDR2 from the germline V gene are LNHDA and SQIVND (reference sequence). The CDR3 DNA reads TGTGCCAGTAGAAGACAGGGTGAAGAGACCCAGTACTTC. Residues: CASRRQGEETQYF.

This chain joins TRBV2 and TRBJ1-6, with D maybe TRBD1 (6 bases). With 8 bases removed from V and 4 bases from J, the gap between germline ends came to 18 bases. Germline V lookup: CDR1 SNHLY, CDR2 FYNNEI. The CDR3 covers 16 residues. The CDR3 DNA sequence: TGTGCCAGCCGGCCGCGCAGGGGCACTTATAATTCACCCCTCCACTTT. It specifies CASRPRRGTYNSPLHF.

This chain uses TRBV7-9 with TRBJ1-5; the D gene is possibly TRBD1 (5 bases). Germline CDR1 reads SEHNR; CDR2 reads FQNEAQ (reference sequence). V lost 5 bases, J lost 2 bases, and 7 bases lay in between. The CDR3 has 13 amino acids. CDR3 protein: CASSRGGNQPQHF. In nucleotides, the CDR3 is TGTGCCAGCAGCCGGGGGGGCAATCAGCCCCAGCATTTT.

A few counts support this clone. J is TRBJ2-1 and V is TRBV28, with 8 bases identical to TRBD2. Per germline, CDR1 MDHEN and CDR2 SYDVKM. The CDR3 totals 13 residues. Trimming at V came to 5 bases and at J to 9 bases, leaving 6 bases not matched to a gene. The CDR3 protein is CASSHRGGTEQFF. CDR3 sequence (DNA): TGTGCCAGCAGTCATCGGGGGGGCACTGAGCAGTTCTTC.

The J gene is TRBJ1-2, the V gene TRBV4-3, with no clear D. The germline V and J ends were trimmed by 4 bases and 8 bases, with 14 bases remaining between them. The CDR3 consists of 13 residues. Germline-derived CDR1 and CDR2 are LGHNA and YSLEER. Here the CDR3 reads CASSRSMAGGYTF. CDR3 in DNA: TGCGCCAGCAGCCGGTCAATGGCGGGGGGCTACACCTTC.

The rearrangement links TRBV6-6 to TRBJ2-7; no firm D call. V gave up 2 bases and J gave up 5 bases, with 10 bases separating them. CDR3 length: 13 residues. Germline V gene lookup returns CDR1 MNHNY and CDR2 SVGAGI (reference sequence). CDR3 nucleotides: TGTGCCAGCAGTTACCCCGAGATCGACGAGCAGTACTTC. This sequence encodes CASSYPEIDEQYF.

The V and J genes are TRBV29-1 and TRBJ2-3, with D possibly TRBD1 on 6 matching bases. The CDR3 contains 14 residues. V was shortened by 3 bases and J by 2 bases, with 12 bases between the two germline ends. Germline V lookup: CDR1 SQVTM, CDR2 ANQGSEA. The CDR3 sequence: CSVDRGAATDTQYF. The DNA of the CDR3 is TGCAGCGTTGACAGGGGAGCGGCCACAGATACGCAGTATTTT.

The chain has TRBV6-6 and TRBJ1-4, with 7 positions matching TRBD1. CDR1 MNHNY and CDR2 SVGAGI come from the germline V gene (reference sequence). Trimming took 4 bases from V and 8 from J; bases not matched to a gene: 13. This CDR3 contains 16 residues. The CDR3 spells CASSFARQGRGEKLFF. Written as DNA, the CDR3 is TGTGCCAGCAGTTTCGCTCGACAGGGTCGCGGGGAAAAACTGTTTTTT.

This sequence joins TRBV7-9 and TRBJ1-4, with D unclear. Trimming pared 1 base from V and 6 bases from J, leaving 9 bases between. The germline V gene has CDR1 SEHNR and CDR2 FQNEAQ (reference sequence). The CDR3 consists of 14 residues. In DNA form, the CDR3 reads TGTGCCAGCAGCTTAGAATTCACAGATGAAAAACTGTTTTTT. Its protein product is CASSLEFTDEKLFF.

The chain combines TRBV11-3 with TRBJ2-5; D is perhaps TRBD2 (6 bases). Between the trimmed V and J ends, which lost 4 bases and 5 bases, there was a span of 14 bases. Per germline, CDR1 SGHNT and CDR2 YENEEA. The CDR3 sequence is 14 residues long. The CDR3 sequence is CASSSRDWWETQYF. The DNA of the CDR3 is TGTGCCAGCAGCTCTCGGGACTGGTGGGAGACCCAGTACTTC.

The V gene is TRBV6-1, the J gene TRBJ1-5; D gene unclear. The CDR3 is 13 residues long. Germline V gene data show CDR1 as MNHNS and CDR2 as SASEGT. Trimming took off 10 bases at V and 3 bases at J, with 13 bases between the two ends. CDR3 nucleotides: TGTGCCACACGAGTCGATAACAATCAGCCCCAGCATTTT. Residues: CATRVDNNQPQHF.

CDR3 region: CASSFEAAGGNYEQYF. The CDR3 DNA is TGTGCCAGCAGCTTTGAAGCAGCGGGGGGGAACTACGAGCAGTACTTC. The genes are TRBV12-1 and TRBJ2-7; the table's D call, TRBD2, was not checked against the DNA. TRBV12-1 is a recognized pseudogene. The CDR3 consists of 16 residues.

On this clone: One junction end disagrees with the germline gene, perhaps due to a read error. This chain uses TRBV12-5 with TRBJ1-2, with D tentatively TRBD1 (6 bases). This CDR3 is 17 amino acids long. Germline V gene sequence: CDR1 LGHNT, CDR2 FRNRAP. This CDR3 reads CASGGPVGQKVHYGYTF. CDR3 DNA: TGTGCTAGTGGTGGTCCGGTCGGACAGAAAGTCCACTACGGCTACACCTTC.

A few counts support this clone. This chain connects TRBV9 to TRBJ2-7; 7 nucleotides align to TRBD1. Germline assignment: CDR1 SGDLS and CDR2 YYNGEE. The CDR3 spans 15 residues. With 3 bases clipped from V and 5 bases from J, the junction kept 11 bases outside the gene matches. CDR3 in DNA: TGTGCCAGCAGCGCTACAGGGGCGGGCAACGACGAGCAGTACTTC. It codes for CASSATGAGNDEQYF.

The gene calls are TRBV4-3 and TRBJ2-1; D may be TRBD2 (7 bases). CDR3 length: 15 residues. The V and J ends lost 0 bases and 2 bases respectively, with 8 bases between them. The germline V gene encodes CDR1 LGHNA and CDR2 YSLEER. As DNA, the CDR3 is TGCGCCAGCAGCCAAGACGGGGGGCCCTACAATGAGCAGTTCTTC. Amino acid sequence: CASSQDGGPYNEQFF.

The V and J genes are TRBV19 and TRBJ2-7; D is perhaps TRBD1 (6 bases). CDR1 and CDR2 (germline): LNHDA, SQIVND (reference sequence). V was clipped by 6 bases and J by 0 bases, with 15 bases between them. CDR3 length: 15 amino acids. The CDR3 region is CASSTTGSSSYEQYF. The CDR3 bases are TGTGCCAGTAGCACGACAGGATCAAGCTCCTACGAGCAGTACTTC.

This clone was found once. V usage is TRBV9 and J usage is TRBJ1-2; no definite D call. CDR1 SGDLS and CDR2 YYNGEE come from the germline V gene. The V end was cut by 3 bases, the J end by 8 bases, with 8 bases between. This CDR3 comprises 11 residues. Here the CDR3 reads CASSARQGYTF. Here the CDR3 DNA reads TGTGCCAGCAGCGCGAGACAAGGCTACACCTTC.

CDR3 nucleotides: TGTGCCAGCAGCTCCCGGGGTAGCGGGAGGTCCTACAATGAGCAGTTCTTC. It is translated as CASSSRGSGRSYNEQFF. The chain recombines TRBV5-4 with TRBJ2-1; 10 bases align to TRBD2. Germline-derived CDR1 and CDR2 are SGHNT and YYREEE (reference sequence). This CDR3 has 17 amino acids. The V and J ends lost 3 bases and 1 base, in that order; junction bases with no gene match: 7. Full variable domain (remainder filled in from reference TRBV5-4 and TRBJ2-1): ETGVTQSPTHLIKTRGQQVTLRCSSQSGHNTVSWYQQALGQGPQFIFQYYREEENGRGNFPPRFSGLQFPNYSSELNVNALELDDSALYLCASSSRGSGRSYNEQFFGPGTRLTVL.

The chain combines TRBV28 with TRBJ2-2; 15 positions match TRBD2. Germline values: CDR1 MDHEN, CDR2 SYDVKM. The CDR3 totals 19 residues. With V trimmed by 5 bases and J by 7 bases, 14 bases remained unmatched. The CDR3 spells CASSQLSGTSGGKVGELFF. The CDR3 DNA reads TGTGCCAGCAGTCAACTTTCCGGGACTAGCGGGGGGAAAGTCGGGGAGCTGTTTTTT.

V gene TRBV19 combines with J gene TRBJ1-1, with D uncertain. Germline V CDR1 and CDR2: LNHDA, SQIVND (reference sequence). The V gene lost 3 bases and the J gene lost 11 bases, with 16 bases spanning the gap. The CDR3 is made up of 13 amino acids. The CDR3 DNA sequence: TGTGCCAGTAGTATTCAGAGACTCAAGAGGGCTTTCTTT. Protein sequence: CASSIQRLKRAFF.

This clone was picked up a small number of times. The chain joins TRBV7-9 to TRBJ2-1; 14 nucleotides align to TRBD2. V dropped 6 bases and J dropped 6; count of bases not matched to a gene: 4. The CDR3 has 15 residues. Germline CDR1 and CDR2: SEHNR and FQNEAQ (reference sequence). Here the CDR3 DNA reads TGTGCCAGCAGTCGGACTAGCGGGGGGAGCAATGAGCAGTTCTTC. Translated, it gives CASSRTSGGSNEQFF.

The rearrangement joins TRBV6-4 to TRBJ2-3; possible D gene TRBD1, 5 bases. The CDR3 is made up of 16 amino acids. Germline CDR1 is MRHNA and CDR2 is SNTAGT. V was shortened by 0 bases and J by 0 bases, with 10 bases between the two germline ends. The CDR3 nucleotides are TGTGCCAGCAGTGACTCAAAGGGGTCCAGCACAGATACGCAGTATTTT. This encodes CASSDSKGSSTDTQYF.

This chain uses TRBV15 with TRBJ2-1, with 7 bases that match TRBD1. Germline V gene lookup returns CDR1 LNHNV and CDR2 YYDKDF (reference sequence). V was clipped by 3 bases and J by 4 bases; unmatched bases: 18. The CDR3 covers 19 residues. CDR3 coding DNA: TGTGCCACCAGCAGGCTACCTCTTAGGACAGGTGACCGATACAATGAGCAGTTCTTC. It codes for CATSRLPLRTGDRYNEQFF.

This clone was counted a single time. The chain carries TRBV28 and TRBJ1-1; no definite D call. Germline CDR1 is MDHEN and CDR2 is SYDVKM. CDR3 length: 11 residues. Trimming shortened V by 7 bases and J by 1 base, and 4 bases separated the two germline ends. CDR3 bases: TGTGCCAGCACCCAGAACACTGAAGCTTTCTTT. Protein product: CASTQNTEAFF.

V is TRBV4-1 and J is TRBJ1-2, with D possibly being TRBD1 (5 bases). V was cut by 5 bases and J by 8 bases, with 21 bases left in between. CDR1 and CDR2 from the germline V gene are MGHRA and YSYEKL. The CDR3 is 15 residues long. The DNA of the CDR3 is TGCGCCAGCAGCACCCGGGACGGAGGGTGGGAGGGCTACACCTTC. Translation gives CASSTRDGGWEGYTF.

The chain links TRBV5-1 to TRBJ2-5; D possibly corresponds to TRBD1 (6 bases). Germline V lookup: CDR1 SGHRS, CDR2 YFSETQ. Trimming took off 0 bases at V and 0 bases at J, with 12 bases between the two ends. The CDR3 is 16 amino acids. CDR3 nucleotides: TGCGCCAGCAGCTTGGGGCTGGACAGCTACCAAGAGACCCAGTACTTC. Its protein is CASSLGLDSYQETQYF.

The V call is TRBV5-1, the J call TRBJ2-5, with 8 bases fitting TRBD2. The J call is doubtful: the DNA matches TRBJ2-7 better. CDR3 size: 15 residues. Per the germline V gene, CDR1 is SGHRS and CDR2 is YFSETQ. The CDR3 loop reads CASSLAGGISYEQYF. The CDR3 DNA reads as TGCGCCAGCAGCTTGGCGGGGGGGATCTCCTACGAGCAGTACTTC.